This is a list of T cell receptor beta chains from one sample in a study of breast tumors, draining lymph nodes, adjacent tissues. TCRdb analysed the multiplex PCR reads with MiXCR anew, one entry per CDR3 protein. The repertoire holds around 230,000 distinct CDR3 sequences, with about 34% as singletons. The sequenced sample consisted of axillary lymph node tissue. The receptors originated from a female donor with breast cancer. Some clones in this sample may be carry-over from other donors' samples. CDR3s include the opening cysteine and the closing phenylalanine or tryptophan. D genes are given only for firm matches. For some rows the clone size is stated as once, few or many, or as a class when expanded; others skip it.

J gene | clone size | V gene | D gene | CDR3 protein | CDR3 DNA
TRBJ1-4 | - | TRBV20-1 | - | CSASLAAWGANEKLFF | TGCAGTGCTAGTCTCGCAGCTTGGGGTGCAAATGAAAAACTGTTTTTT
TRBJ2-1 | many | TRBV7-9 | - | CASSRGPNNEQFF | TGTGCCAGCAGCCGGGGACCAAACAATGAGCAGTTCTTC
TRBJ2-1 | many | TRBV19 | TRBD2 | CASCPRTSGRGEQFF | TGTGCCAGTTGTCCGCGGACTAGCGGGAGGGGTGAGCAGTTCTTC
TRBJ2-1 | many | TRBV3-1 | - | CASSLGLDEQFF | TGTGCCAGCAGCCTAGGCTTGGATGAGCAGTTCTTC
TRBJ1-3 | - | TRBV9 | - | CASSEDGGNTIYF | TGTGCCAGCAGCGAAGACGGGGGAAACACCATATATTTT
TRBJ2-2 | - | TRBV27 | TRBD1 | CASSLLGQGDTGELFF | TGTGCCAGCAGTTTACTGGGACAGGGGGACACCGGGGAGCTGTTTTTT
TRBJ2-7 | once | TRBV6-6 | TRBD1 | CARSHGTGWYF | TGTGCCCGCAGTCATGGGACAGGGTGGTACTTC
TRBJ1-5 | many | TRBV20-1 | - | CSVPDPVSNQPQHF | TGCAGTGTCCCTGACCCCGTCAGCAATCAGCCCCAGCATTTT
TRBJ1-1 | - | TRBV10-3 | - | CAISAYYGNTEAFF | TGTGCCATCAGTGCCTACTATGGAAACACTGAAGCTTTCTTT
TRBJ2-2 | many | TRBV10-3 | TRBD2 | CAITSGGANTGELFF | TGTGCCATCACAAGCGGGGGAGCGAACACCGGGGAGCTGTTTTTT
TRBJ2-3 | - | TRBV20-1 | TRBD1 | CSARPGQGSTQYF | TGCAGTGCTAGACCAGGACAGGGTAGTACGCAGTATTTT
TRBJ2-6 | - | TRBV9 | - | CASRGDVSGANVLTF | TGTGCCAGCAGGGGTGACGTCTCTGGGGCCAACGTCCTGACTTTC
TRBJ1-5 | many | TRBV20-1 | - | CSATGLIANQPQHF | TGCAGTGCTACGGGACTGATTGCCAATCAGCCCCAGCATTTT
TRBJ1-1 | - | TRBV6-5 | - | CASRTGKNTEAFF | TGTGCCAGCAGAACCGGGAAGAACACTGAAGCTTTCTTT
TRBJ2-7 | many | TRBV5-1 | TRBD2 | CASSLEGRGGHEQYF | TGCGCCAGCAGCTTGGAGGGTCGGGGGGGGCACGAGCAGTACTTC
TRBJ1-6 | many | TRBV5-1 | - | CASSFGTVDSPLHF | TGCGCCAGCAGCTTCGGGACGGTTGATTCACCCCTCCACTTT
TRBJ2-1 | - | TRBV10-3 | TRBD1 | CAISDGSGTGGNEQFF | TGTGCCATCAGTGATGGTAGCGGGACAGGGGGGAATGAGCAGTTCTTC
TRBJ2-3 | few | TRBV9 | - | CASSVRGGADTQSF | TGTGCCAGCAGCGTAAGAGGGGGGGCAGATACGCAGTCTTTT
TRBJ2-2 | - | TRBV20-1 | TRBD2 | CSARVPSGRNTGELFF | TGCAGTGCTAGAGTTCCTAGCGGGAGGAACACCGGGGAGCTGTTTTTT
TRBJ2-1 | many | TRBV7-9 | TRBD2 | CASSFPASGSYNEQFF | TGTGCCAGCAGCTTTCCTGCTAGCGGGTCCTACAATGAGCAGTTCTTC
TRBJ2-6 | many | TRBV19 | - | CASSTRSGANVLTF | TGTGCCAGTAGTACTAGATCTGGGGCCAACGTCCTGACTTTC
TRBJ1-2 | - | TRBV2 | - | CASSGGEANYGYTF | TGTGCCAGCAGTGGGGGGGAAGCTAACTATGGCTACACCTTC
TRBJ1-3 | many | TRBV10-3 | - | CAISASTGETGNTIYF | TGTGCCATCAGTGCGTCCACGGGGGAGACTGGAAACACCATATATTTT
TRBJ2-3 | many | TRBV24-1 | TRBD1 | CATSDPAGQGAHLSTDTQYF | TGTGCCACCAGTGATCCCGCGGGACAGGGGGCGCATTTAAGCACAGATACGCAGTATTTT
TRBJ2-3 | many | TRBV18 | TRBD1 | CASSPPGQAADTQYF | TGTGCCAGCTCACCTCCGGGACAGGCCGCAGATACGCAGTATTTT
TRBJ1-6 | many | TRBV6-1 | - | CASSEDGNSPLHF | TGTGCCAGCAGTGAAGACGGGAATTCACCCCTCCACTTT